This TCR beta chain was recorded in a study of blood T cells in healthy people across ages. Study information: Template switching picked up about one barcoded beta molecule for each two T cells. The study, taken as a whole, reports: Researchers deemed the diversity estimates from one million T cells underestimates. As age increased, TCR beta diversity per million T cells fell in a roughly linear fashion.

Points on this clonotype: What it binds is not known.

Combining a sample-barcoded 5' primer with a J-beta primer mix, a second PCR ran for about 7 to 11 cycles. The authors tagged each cDNA molecule using a template-switch adaptor with 12 random nucleotides. Each CDR3 protein is one row after TCRdb ran MiXCR on the 5' RACE reads. Found here are about 1,800,000 distinct CDR3 sequences, roughly 27% of them singletons; the top ten hold about 7.7%. V dropped 2 bases and J dropped 5 bases, with 13 bases sitting between them. The CDR3 length is 14 residues. CDR1 and CDR2 (germline): MNHEY, SVGAGI. The sample comprised blood. This rearrangement joins TRBV6-5 to TRBJ2-7; D gene unclear. The sequence was obtained from a woman in her thirties in good health. The DNA for the CDR3 is TGTGCCAGCAGTTACGGCAAAGGGTGGAACGAGCAGTACTTC. It codes for CASSYGKGWNEQYF.